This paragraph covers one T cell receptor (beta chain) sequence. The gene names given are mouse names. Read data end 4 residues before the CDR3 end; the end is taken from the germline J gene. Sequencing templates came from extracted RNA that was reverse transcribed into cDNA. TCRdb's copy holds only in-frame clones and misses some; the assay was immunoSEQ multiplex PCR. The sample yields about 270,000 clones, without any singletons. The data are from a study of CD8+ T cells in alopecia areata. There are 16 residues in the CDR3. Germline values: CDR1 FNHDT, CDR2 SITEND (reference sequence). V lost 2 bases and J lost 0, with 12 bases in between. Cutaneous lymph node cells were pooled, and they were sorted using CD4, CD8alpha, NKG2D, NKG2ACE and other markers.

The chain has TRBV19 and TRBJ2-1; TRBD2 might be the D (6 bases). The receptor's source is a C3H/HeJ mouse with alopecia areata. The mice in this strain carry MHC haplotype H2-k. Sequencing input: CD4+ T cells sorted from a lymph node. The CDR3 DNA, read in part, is TGTGCCAGCAGTATTGGGGGTGGGCATAACTATGCT. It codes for CASSIGGGHNYA. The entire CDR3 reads CASSIGGGHNYAEQFF. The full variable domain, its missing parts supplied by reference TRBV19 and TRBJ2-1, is GGIITQTPKFLIGQEGQKLTLKCQQNFNHDTMYWYRQDSGKGLRLIYYSITENDLQKGDLSEGYDASREKKSSFSLTVTSAQKNEMAVFLCASSIGGGHNYAEQFFGPGTRLTVL.